This T cell receptor (beta chain) stems from a study of neurological immune-mediated disorders. As to time point: longitudinal time-point 3. This clonotype was found many times. J gave up 6 bases and V 6 bases, and 4 bases lay outside the gene matches. From germline, CDR1 is LNHNV and CDR2 YYDKDF (reference sequence). CDR3 length equals 15 residues. TCRdb reprocessed the 5' RACE reads with MiXCR, giving one entry per CDR3 protein. Of roughly 48,000 distinct CDR3 sequences in the sample, more than 9.5% are singletons; the top ten hold 9%. The TCR sequence derives from a male donor with HTLV-1-associated myelopathy (HAM/TSP). Sequencing was carried out using PBMCs. This chain uses TRBV15 with TRBJ2-1; 14 nucleotides match TRBD2. The CDR3 region is CATSLGTSGGNEQFF. The CDR3 DNA sequence: TGTGCCACCAGTCTTGGGACTAGCGGGGGCAATGAGCAGTTCTTC.